The 3 T cell receptor beta chains presented below share a single source sample, sequenced in a study of post-analysis software for immune sequencing data. General study points: With TRBV5-6, TRBV5-1 and TRBV20-1 included, 5 or 6 TRBV segments were more frequent in patients than in controls.

These receptors' antigens are unknown. Unique molecular identifiers featured in each of the TCR beta cDNA libraries. TCRdb recomputed calls from the PCR reads with MiXCR, one row per CDR3 protein. The table shows about 540,000 distinct CDR3 sequences, with 30% to 40% occurring only once. The specimen sequenced was blood. The receptor source for this set is a girl between 2 and 17 years old with multiple sclerosis.

This clonotype has a count of ten or more. The V and J genes are TRBV4-1 and TRBJ2-5; TRBD2 matches at 7 bases. Losses at the gene ends were 2 bases for V and 1 base for J; bases not matched to a gene: 10. CDR1 and CDR2 from the germline V gene are MGHRA and YSYEKL. The CDR3 extends over 17 amino acids. CDR3 bases: TGCGCCAGCAGCCAATTATCGATAGCGGGCTCCCAAGAGACCCAGTACTTC. It is translated as CASSQLSIAGSQETQYF.

The chain has TRBV4-1 and TRBJ1-1, with TRBD1 matching over 7 bases. Trimming removed 3 bases from V and 4 bases from J; junction bases left unmatched: 8. CDR1 is MGHRA and CDR2 is YSYEKL in the germline V gene. This CDR3 region has 15 residues. The CDR3 sequence: CASSHVLPGGTEAFF. The CDR3 DNA reads as TGCGCCAGCAGCCATGTGCTCCCAGGGGGCACTGAAGCTTTCTTT.

In its sample, this clonotype was seen once. The chain carries TRBV3-1 and TRBJ1-2; possibly TRBD1 for D (6 bases). CDR3 length equals 15 residues. Germline CDR1 reads LGHDT; CDR2 reads YNNKEL (reference sequence). V lost 1 base, J lost 7 bases, and 16 bases lay in between. This chain's CDR3 is CASSQGPGAIGGYTF. CDR3 sequence (DNA): TGTGCCAGCAGCCAAGGGCCGGGGGCGATCGGTGGCTACACCTTC.